These 22 T cell receptor beta chains were sequenced from one sample in a study of blood T cell repertoires in COVID-19. The method was immunoSEQ multiplex PCR; TCRdb's version includes in-frame clones alone and lacks a portion of them. The sample records 150,000 to 200,000 clones, around 74% being singletons. Sample: peripheral blood. Every receptor here comes from a man between 65 and 80 years old with acute or convalescent COVID-19.

In this sample, this clone turned up a few times. The genes are TRBV7-9 and TRBJ1-1, with TRBD1 as a possible D gene (5 bases). Germline loops: CDR1 SEHNR, CDR2 FQNEAQ (reference sequence). The CDR3 totals 17 residues. Between the trimmed V and J ends, which lost 3 bases and 3 bases, there was a span of 20 bases. CDR3 sequence reads: CASSFNHASRADTEAFF. CDR3 sequence (DNA): TGTGCCAGCAGCTTTAATCACGCCAGCAGGGCAGACACTGAAGCTTTCTTT.

The V and J genes are TRBV10-3 and TRBJ1-2; 10 nucleotides align to TRBD1. This CDR3 region has 14 residues. The J segment lost 5 bases and the V segment lost 2 bases, leaving 2 bases of the junction unmatched. Per germline, CDR1 ENHRY and CDR2 SYGVKD. The CDR3 sequence: CAISEMGQGYGYTF. The CDR3 DNA reads TGTGCCATCAGTGAGATGGGACAGGGGTATGGCTACACCTTC.

The gene calls are TRBV24-1 and TRBJ2-1; D may be TRBD1 (5 bases). V lost 7 bases, J lost 3 bases, and 9 bases lay in between. Germline V gives CDR1 KGHDR, CDR2 SFDVKD. The CDR3 is 13 amino acids. DNA of the CDR3: TGTGCCACCAGCCAGGACATCTACAATGAGCAGTTCTTC. Translation: CATSQDIYNEQFF.

The gene calls are TRBV28 and TRBJ1-2; D call uncertain. The CDR3 runs to 13 residues. Germline V lookup: CDR1 MDHEN, CDR2 SYDVKM. Trimming cost V 3 bases and J 4 bases, with 9 bases left between them. The CDR3 DNA is TGTGCCAGCAGTTTGCCAGAGGCCTATGGCTACACCTTC. It yields the protein CASSLPEAYGYTF.

V and J are TRBV2 and TRBJ2-5; TRBD1 aligns across 7 bases. The V gene's germline CDR1 is SNHLY and CDR2 FYNNEI. Germline trimming cut 4 bases from V and 4 bases from J; bases unmatched to any gene: 9. This CDR3 has 15 residues. CDR3 bases: TGTGCCAGCAGTGCCGGGTTCACAGGGGCAGAGACCCAGTACTTC. It specifies CASSAGFTGAETQYF. Combining the CDR3 with reference TRBV2 and TRBJ2-5 gives the whole variable domain EPEVTQTPSHQVTQMGQEVILRCVPISNHLYFYWYRQILGQKVEFLVSFYNNEISEKSEIFDDQFSVERPDGSNFTLKIRSTKLEDSAMYFCASSAGFTGAETQYFGPGTRLLVL.

The CDR3 reads CATKPGLAGTDTQYF. The DNA of the CDR3 is TGTGCCACCAAACCAGGACTAGCGGGCACAGATACGCAGTATTTT. V is TRBV10-3 and J is TRBJ2-3; 10 bases align to TRBD2. This CDR3 comprises 15 residues. Trimming removed 10 bases from V and 1 base from J; junction bases left unmatched: 8. Germline CDR1 reads ENHRY; CDR2 reads SYGVKD.

This clone appeared a single time. This rearrangement joins TRBV2 to TRBJ1-1; TRBD1 matches 11 bases. V gave up 8 bases and J gave up 5 bases; unmatched junction bases: 4. CDR1 and CDR2 from the germline V gene are SNHLY and FYNNEI. CDR3 length: 13 residues. This chain's CDR3 is CASQGQGVTEAFF. The CDR3 nucleotides read TGTGCCAGCCAGGGACAGGGGGTGACTGAAGCTTTCTTT.

J is TRBJ2-3 and V is TRBV18, with D tentatively TRBD2 (5 bases). Between the trimmed V and J ends, which lost 5 bases and 5 bases, there was a span of 14 bases. The CDR3 runs 14 residues. Germline V CDR1 and CDR2: KGHSH, LQKENI. The DNA for the CDR3 is TGTGCCAGCTCAGGGCCGAGGGCAGGAGATACGCAGTATTTT. Protein product: CASSGPRAGDTQYF.

This clone was detected only once. The chain combines TRBV6-5 with TRBJ1-4; the match to TRBD1 covers 10 bases. This CDR3 has 15 amino acids. The junction had 1 base not matched to a gene; V was cut back by 5 bases and J by 1 base. The germline V gene has CDR1 MNHEY and CDR2 SVGAGI. CDR3 sequence (DNA): TGTGCCAGCAGTAGGGACAGGGGAACTAATGAAAAACTGTTTTTT. Encoded protein: CASSRDRGTNEKLFF.

The V call is TRBV19, the J call TRBJ2-7, with TRBD2 matching 8 bases. The CDR3 is 13 amino acids. CDR1 and CDR2 (germline): LNHDA, SQIVND (reference sequence). The trim removed 8 bases at V and 3 bases at J, leaving 6 bases unmatched. CDR3 DNA sequence: TGTGCCAGTTCCCCGGGGGGGGACTACGAGCAGTACTTC. It yields the protein CASSPGGDYEQYF.

The rearrangement links TRBV6-2 or TRBV6-3 to TRBJ2-7; 7 bases align to TRBD1. This CDR3 spans 16 amino acids. V lost 6 bases and J lost 1; bases outside the gene matches: 12. Germline V gives CDR1 MNHEY, CDR2 SVGEGT. CDR3 DNA: TGTGCCAGCAGCCCGGCTTCGACAGGGATGTCCTACGAGCAGTACTTC. Its protein is CASSPASTGMSYEQYF.

This chain joins TRBV2 and TRBJ1-5; 7 nucleotides line up with TRBD1. Trimming took 8 bases from V and 6 from J; bases not matched to a gene: 10. The V gene's germline CDR1 is SNHLY and CDR2 FYNNEI. The CDR3 has 14 amino acids. The CDR3 here is CASRPVTGRQPQHF. In DNA form, the CDR3 reads TGTGCCAGCCGACCTGTGACAGGGCGTCAGCCCCAGCATTTT.

The rearrangement uses TRBV1 and TRBJ2-7; the table's D call TRBD1 went unverified against the DNA. TRBV1 is noted as a pseudogene. The CDR3 sequence is 15 residues long. CDR3 protein: CTSSARTGVGYEQYF. The CDR3 coding sequence is TGCACCAGCAGCGCACGGACAGGGGTGGGCTACGAGCAGTACTTC.

The rearrangement uses TRBV19 and TRBJ1-1; 10 bases are shared with TRBD1. V shed 5 bases and J 6 bases; nucleotides not matched to a gene: 12. CDR3 length: 16 residues. Germline CDR1 LNHDA, CDR2 SQIVND (reference sequence). The CDR3 nucleotides read TGTGCCAGTAGTCCTTGGGACAGGGGAAAGGGGCCTGAAGCTTTCTTT. Its protein product is CASSPWDRGKGPEAFF.

The rearrangement uses TRBV20-1 and TRBJ2-3, with D perhaps TRBD2 (5 bases). Germline V gene lookup returns CDR1 DFQATT and CDR2 SNEGSKA (reference sequence). CDR3 length: 13 amino acids. Trimming stripped 3 bases from V and 2 bases from J, with 9 bases between. CDR3 coding DNA: TGCAGTGCTAGTCCCGGGAACACAGATACGCAGTATTTT. Translated: CSASPGNTDTQYF.

The chain has TRBV5-1 and TRBJ1-1, with D tentatively TRBD1 (6 bases). The CDR3 length is 14 residues. Between the trimmed V and J ends, which lost 4 bases and 0 bases, there was a span of 10 bases. From germline, CDR1 is SGHRS and CDR2 YFSETQ. The CDR3 coding sequence is TGCGCCAGCAGCCTGGACAGTATGAACACTGAAGCTTTCTTT. It translates to CASSLDSMNTEAFF. The entire variable domain, with the rest obtained from reference TRBV5-1 and TRBJ1-1, is as follows: KAGVTQTPRYLIKTRGQQVTLSCSPISGHRSVSWYQQTPGQGLQFLFEYFSETQRNKGNFPGRFSGRQFSNSRSEMNVSTLELGDSALYLCASSLDSMNTEAFFGQGTRLTVV.

CDR3 amino acids: CASSSTVAGGYTF. The CDR3 region has the DNA TGTGCCAGCAGTTCGACCGTGGCGGGGGGCTACACCTTC. The rearrangement uses TRBV12-3 or TRBV12-4 and TRBJ1-2, with D hard to call. The CDR3 extends over 13 amino acids. With 4 bases removed from V and 8 bases from J, the gap between germline ends came to 14 bases.

The V gene is TRBV16, the J gene TRBJ1-1, with D possibly being TRBD1 (6 bases). From germline, CDR1 is KGHSY and CDR2 FQNENV. V lost 7 bases, J lost 1 base, and 16 bases lay in between. The CDR3 covers 15 residues. CDR3 sequence (DNA): TGTGCCAGCATCAGGGGTCCTCAGGGGAACACTGAAGCTTTCTTT. It specifies CASIRGPQGNTEAFF.

V usage is TRBV6-2 or TRBV6-3 and J usage is TRBJ2-3, with D maybe TRBD2 (5 bases). The germline gives CDR1 MNHEY, CDR2 SVGEGT. The CDR3 consists of 14 residues. V lost 2 bases and J lost 3, with 9 bases in between. The CDR3: CASSYIGITDTQYF. The CDR3 DNA reads as TGTGCCAGCAGTTACATCGGGATTACAGATACGCAGTATTTT.

This chain uses TRBV7-2 with TRBJ1-5; D is unclear. CDR1 and CDR2 from the germline V gene are SGHTA and FQGNSA. The V end lost 2 bases, the J end lost 3 bases, and 17 bases lay between the germline ends. This CDR3 has 17 amino acids. The CDR3 bases are TGTGCCAGCAGCTTATTCATCGGGGTGGCGTCCAATCAGCCCCAGCATTTT. As protein: CASSLFIGVASNQPQHF. Full variable domain (rest looked up from reference TRBV7-2 and TRBJ1-5): GAGVSQSPSNKVTEKGKDVELRCDPISGHTALYWYRQSLGQGLEFLIYFQGNSAPDKSGLPSDRFSAERTGGSVSTLTIQRTQQEDSAVYLCASSLFIGVASNQPQHFGDGTRLSIL.

The chain recombines TRBV19 with TRBJ1-2; 8 bases map to TRBD1. The germline V gene encodes CDR1 LNHDA and CDR2 SQIVND (reference sequence). There are 15 residues in the CDR3. Trimming at V came to 5 bases and at J to 5 bases, leaving 10 bases not matched to a gene. CDR3 residues: CASSFDRGREYGYTF. DNA for the CDR3: TGTGCCAGTAGTTTCGACAGGGGAAGGGAATATGGCTACACCTTC.

The J gene is TRBJ2-3, the V gene TRBV19; no definite D call. The CDR3 loop spans 14 amino acids. The germline CDR1 and CDR2 sequences are LNHDA and SQIVND (reference sequence). The V end was cut by 4 bases, the J end by 4 bases, with 12 bases between. CDR3 DNA sequence: TGTGCCAGTAGTACCGAACAAATTTCAGATACGCAGTATTTT. Translating it yields CASSTEQISDTQYF.